This T cell receptor beta chain was captured in a study of siplizumab effects on memory and regulatory T cells. Profiled with immunoSEQ multiplex PCR; TCRdb holds only in-frame clones, not every one. Of under 70,000 clones in the sample, 79% were seen once. The germline gives CDR1 MNHNY, CDR2 SVGAGI (reference sequence). This CDR3 is 15 amino acids long. The V and J ends lost 5 bases and 0 bases respectively, with 11 bases between them. This clone was found once. V gene TRBV6-6 combines with J gene TRBJ1-3; D remains unclear. Material: memory CD4+ T cells sorted from blood. The source is a human donor in good health. The CDR3 loop reads CASSRLGASGNTIYF. The CDR3 coding sequence is TGTGCCAGCAGTAGACTGGGTGCCTCTGGAAACACCATATATTTT.